Listed below are T cell receptor beta chains from one sample, sequenced in a study of T-cell memory formation after mild COVID-19. A single record per CDR3 protein comes from TCRdb applying MiXCR to the 5' RACE reads. The sample records about 350,000 distinct CDR3 sequences, around 27% being singletons. The sequenced sample was PBMCs or a T cell subset sorted from them (not recorded which). All receptors derive from an adult woman who had mild COVID-19 (a few samples of this study predate the infection). Cell type and time point are not known. The CDR3 runs from the conserved cysteine through the conserved F or W. A D gene is named only where the DNA matches it firmly. Not all rows give a size; the values are once, few, many and, for expanded clones, a class.

DNA: TGTGCCACCAGCAGAGATCTGGCAAGCTCCTATAATTCACCCCTCCACTTT; CDR3: CATSRDLASSYNSPLHF; V: TRBV15; D: .; J: TRBJ1-6; size: few
DNA: TGTGCCAGCTCGCCGGAGAATAATTCACCCCTCCACTTT; CDR3: CASSPENNSPLHF; V: TRBV2; D: .; J: TRBJ1-6; size: few
DNA: TGCGCCAGCAGTACAGCGGGAGGGCCGATCCATGAGCAGTTCTTC; CDR3: CASSTAGGPIHEQFF; V: TRBV5-1; D: TRBD2; J: TRBJ2-1; size: .
DNA: TGTGCCAGCACACGAAGTCAGACTAGGGGAGAGACCCAGTACTTC; CDR3: CASTRSQTRGETQYF; V: TRBV7-9; D: .; J: TRBJ2-5; size: few
DNA: TGTGCCACCAGTGACGGTAGCAATCAGCCCCAGCATTTT; CDR3: CATSDGSNQPQHF; V: TRBV24-1; D: .; J: TRBJ1-5; size: .
DNA: TGCGCCAGCAGCCAAGGTCGGGTGGGACAGGGCGAGAATCAGCCCCAGCATTTT; CDR3: CASSQGRVGQGENQPQHF; V: TRBV4-1; D: TRBD1; J: TRBJ1-5; size: few
DNA: TGTGCCAGCAGTTCCTGGGACGCCACTAACACTGAAGCTTTCTTT; CDR3: CASSSWDATNTEAFF; V: TRBV6-5; D: .; J: TRBJ1-1; size: once
DNA: TGTGCCTGGAGTCCCCGGGGACCGCACGAGCAGTACTTC; CDR3: CAWSPRGPHEQYF; V: TRBV30; D: .; J: TRBJ2-7; size: many
DNA: TGTGCCAGCAGCTTAGCTAGCGGGGGGGCCTGGGGCACAGATACGCAGTATTTT; CDR3: CASSLASGGAWGTDTQYF; V: TRBV7-9; D: TRBD2; J: TRBJ2-3; size: few
DNA: TGTGCCAGCAGTGCACGGACAGGGGGCCCCGGGGAGCTGTTTTTT; CDR3: CASSARTGGPGELFF; V: TRBV12-3/TRBV12-4; D: TRBD1; J: TRBJ2-2; size: few
DNA: TGTGCCTGGAGTCAAGCGGAGCAGTTCTTC; CDR3: CAWSQAEQFF; V: TRBV30; D: .; J: TRBJ2-1; size: few
DNA: TGTGCCAGCAGCTTAGACAGGCCCGGGGAGCTGTTTTTT; CDR3: CASSLDRPGELFF; V: TRBV7-2; D: .; J: TRBJ2-2; size: many
DNA: TGTGCCACCAGCCGGGGGGACACCGGGGAGCTGTTTTTT; CDR3: CATSRGDTGELFF; V: TRBV24-1; D: TRBD2; J: TRBJ2-2; size: few
DNA: TGTGCCAGCTCACCGGGGGCCAAGACGATATACGAGCAGTACTTC; CDR3: CASSPGAKTIYEQYF; V: TRBV18; D: .; J: TRBJ2-7; size: .
DNA: TGTGCCAGCATCAACAGGGAGTACAATGAGCAGTTCTTC; CDR3: CASINREYNEQFF; V: TRBV3-1; D: .; J: TRBJ2-1; size: .
DNA: TGTGCCAGCAGCTTCGGGGAGTACACAGATACGCAGTATTTT; CDR3: CASSFGEYTDTQYF; V: TRBV7-2; D: .; J: TRBJ2-3; size: few
DNA: TGTGCCAGCAGCCACCTGGACAGGAAAAATGAAAAACTGTTTTTT; CDR3: CASSHLDRKNEKLFF; V: TRBV3-1; D: TRBD1; J: TRBJ1-4; size: .
DNA: TGTGCCAGCAGTAACAGGGGACATAACTATGGCTACACCTTC; CDR3: CASSNRGHNYGYTF; V: TRBV7-9; D: TRBD1; J: TRBJ1-2; size: .
DNA: TGTGCCAGCAGCCCGTTCGGGGGAGCGGGAGCCTCCTACGAGCAGTACTTC; CDR3: CASSPFGGAGASYEQYF; V: TRBV7-8; D: TRBD2; J: TRBJ2-7; size: .
DNA: TGCAGCGTTGAGGAATGGACCGGGGAGCTGTTTTTT; CDR3: CSVEEWTGELFF; V: TRBV29-1; D: .; J: TRBJ2-2; size: few
DNA: TGTGCCAGCAGTTTCTCCAGGGAGGGACCCCTCCACTTT; CDR3: CASSFSREGPLHF; V: TRBV12-3/TRBV12-4; D: .; J: TRBJ1-6; size: .
DNA: TGCAGCGTTGAAGGCTTCCCAGGGGCCAACGTCCTGACTTTC; CDR3: CSVEGFPGANVLTF; V: TRBV29-1; D: .; J: TRBJ2-6; size: few
DNA: TGTGCCAGCAGTTTATCCCCAACGGATTACAATGAGCAGTTCTTC; CDR3: CASSLSPTDYNEQFF; V: TRBV27; D: .; J: TRBJ2-1; size: few
DNA: TGTGCCAGCAGCTTAGTCGGGGGAAAGCGGCTGCCGGACCGAAGCTCCTACAATGAGCAGTTCTTC; CDR3: CASSLVGGKRLPDRSSYNEQFF; V: TRBV7-2; D: .; J: TRBJ2-1; size: .
DNA: TGCAGTGCTGACCCTAGACAGGGCGGTCAGCCCCAGCATTTT; CDR3: CSADPRQGGQPQHF; V: TRBV20-1; D: TRBD1; J: TRBJ1-5; size: .
DNA: TGTGCCAGCAGGCCTAAGATGAAGTACAATGAGCAGTTCTTC; CDR3: CASRPKMKYNEQFF; V: TRBV12-3/TRBV12-4; D: .; J: TRBJ2-1; size: .
DNA: TGCAGTGCCCGATTAGCGGGGGCCTTGAATACGCAGTATTTT; CDR3: CSARLAGALNTQYF; V: TRBV20-1; D: TRBD2; J: TRBJ2-3; size: few
DNA: TGTGCCAGCAGTTCCGATGTTGAAATAGCAGGTCAGCCCCAGCATTTT; CDR3: CASSSDVEIAGQPQHF; V: TRBV12-3/TRBV12-4; D: .; J: TRBJ1-5; size: few
DNA: TGCAGCGCCCGAATCGGGGCTAACTATGGCTACACCTTC; CDR3: CSARIGANYGYTF; V: TRBV29-1; D: .; J: TRBJ1-2; size: few
DNA: TGCAGCGTTTCCGGGACAGGGGGATACGAGCAGTACTTC; CDR3: CSVSGTGGYEQYF; V: TRBV29-1; D: TRBD1; J: TRBJ2-7; size: .
DNA: TGTGCCAGCAGCAGACCACTTGCTCACTCTGGAAACACCATATATTTT; CDR3: CASSRPLAHSGNTIYF; V: TRBV12-3/TRBV12-4; D: .; J: TRBJ1-3; size: .
DNA: TGTGCCTGGAGCGACCTCGTCAAGAACACTGAAGCTTTCTTT; CDR3: CAWSDLVKNTEAFF; V: TRBV30; D: .; J: TRBJ1-1; size: .
DNA: TGTGCCAGCAGCTCCCTGCTCCGTAACGAGCAGTACTTC; CDR3: CASSSLLRNEQYF; V: TRBV7-9; D: .; J: TRBJ2-7; size: .
DNA: TGTGCCAGCAGACCGACCAGGACAGGGGAGGTAGAGACCCAGTACTTC; CDR3: CASRPTRTGEVETQYF; V: TRBV2; D: TRBD1; J: TRBJ2-5; size: .
DNA: TGTGCCAGCAGCTTAGTGGGGGGCTCCTCTGGGGCCAACGTCCTGACTTTC; CDR3: CASSLVGGSSGANVLTF; V: TRBV7-2; D: .; J: TRBJ2-6; size: .
DNA: TGTGCCAGCAGCCCACAGGGGGTCGTCTCCTACGAGCAGTACTTC; CDR3: CASSPQGVVSYEQYF; V: TRBV5-5; D: TRBD1; J: TRBJ2-7; size: .
DNA: TGTGCCACCAGTGATTTCCGGGACAGGGGGAGTTTAGAGACCCAGTACTTC; CDR3: CATSDFRDRGSLETQYF; V: TRBV24-1; D: TRBD1; J: TRBJ2-5; size: .
DNA: TGTGCCAGCAGCCAAGGGGGGGCAGGGGAAGAGACCCAGTACTTC; CDR3: CASSQGGAGEETQYF; V: TRBV4-2; D: .; J: TRBJ2-5; size: .
DNA: TGTGCCACCGGACTAGCGGGGGGGACAGATACGCAGTATTTT; CDR3: CATGLAGGTDTQYF; V: TRBV10-3; D: TRBD2; J: TRBJ2-3; size: few